Here is one TCR beta chain with its context. Its antigen remains unidentified. The data are from a study of T cell repertoires in cytomegalovirus infection. In the study overall: Matching HLA type, along with CMV infection, was indicated by public TCR beta signatures. General study findings and limits: The ex vivo response was dominated by HLA-C-restricted CMV-specific TCR beta clonotypes.

TCRdb re-derived calls from the reads in MiXCR, one entry per CDR3 protein. The sample yields 200,000 to 250,000 distinct CDR3 sequences, approximately 40% seen once. The sample was CD8+ T cells from cultured PBMCs, taken from culture after CMV antigen stimulation. The source of this sequence is a human donor in good health (CMV status not recorded). Some clones in this sample may be carry-over from other donors' samples.

CDR3 sequence reads: CASSQEWGEFYEQYF. The CDR3 nucleotides read TGCGCCAGCAGCCAAGAATGGGGGGAATTCTACGAGCAGTACTTC. V is TRBV4-1 and J is TRBJ2-7; D is possibly TRBD2 (6 bases). Germline CDR1 reads MGHRA; CDR2 reads YSYEKL. The CDR3 sequence is 15 residues long. Trimming left V 0 bases short and J 3 bases short, with 12 bases between.